Detailed here is one T cell receptor (beta chain). The antigen is not known. Sampled while nominally healthy, donors likely had unrecorded immune exposures. The sample comes from a study of cytomegalovirus exposure and HLA in healthy donors. PCR was performed using 60 Vbeta and 13 Jbeta primers. Generated by immunoSEQ multiplex PCR, the TCRdb table keeps only in-frame clones and is missing some. This sample has approximately 120,000 clones, with more than 80% found just once. Study findings and constraints: Productive status was seen about 87% or about 30% of the time for most TCR beta V segments in an earlier analysis. The authors later found HLA-associated TCR beta chains more clonally expanded than equally common others. Only CMV serostatus was available as immune exposure information.

This CDR3 comprises 13 residues. V gave up 6 bases and J gave up 7 bases; unmatched junction bases: 6. Germline CDR1 ENHRY, CDR2 SYGVKD. The sequenced material came from PBMCs. The chain joins TRBV10-3 to TRBJ1-5; 7 nucleotides line up with TRBD1. This receptor was identified in a woman aged 25-40 years in good health and CMV-seropositive. CDR3 amino acids: CAIRGQEGQPQHF. The DNA of the CDR3 is TGTGCCATCAGAGGACAGGAGGGACAGCCCCAGCATTTT.